A selection of T cell receptor beta chains follows, all from one sample in a study of cytotoxic CD8 clonotypes in ibrutinib-treated CLL. The data were produced by immunoSEQ multiplex PCR, yet TCRdb's version contains in-frame clones alone and is incomplete. In the table there are about 200,000 clones, 70% of which are singletons. This specimen consisted of PBMCs, obtained after 12 months of ibrutinib treatment. These receptors were taken from a human donor with chronic lymphocytic leukemia. The CDR3 runs from the conserved cysteine through the conserved F or W. Fields, in order: CDR3 DNA, CDR3 protein, V gene, clone size, J gene, D gene. A D gene is named only where the DNA matches it firmly. Expanded clones get a size class; other rows say once, few or many, or leave the size out.

CDR3nt: TGTGCCAGCTCACCCCGGACAGGGATACCGACTTCTAATGAAAAACTGTTTTTT; CDR3aa: CASSPRTGIPTSNEKLFF; v_gene: TRBV18; abundance: -; j_gene: TRBJ1-4; d_gene: TRBD1
CDR3nt: TGTGCCAGCAGTCAACAGGGTGGCGATAGCAATCAGCCCCAGCATTTT; CDR3aa: CASSQQGGDSNQPQHF; v_gene: TRBV6-6; abundance: few; j_gene: TRBJ1-5; d_gene: -
CDR3nt: TGTGCCAGCTCACCCAGGATGAACACTGAAGCTTTCTTT; CDR3aa: CASSPRMNTEAFF; v_gene: TRBV18; abundance: -; j_gene: TRBJ1-1; d_gene: -
CDR3nt: TGTGCCAGCAGCGTAGGAGGGGGAGGCTATGGCTACACCTTC; CDR3aa: CASSVGGGGYGYTF; v_gene: TRBV9; abundance: -; j_gene: TRBJ1-2; d_gene: -
CDR3nt: TGCGCCAGCAGCTTGAATCAGGGGGCTCGGTATGGCTACACCTTC; CDR3aa: CASSLNQGARYGYTF; v_gene: TRBV5-1; abundance: -; j_gene: TRBJ1-2; d_gene: TRBD1
CDR3nt: TGTGCCAGCAGCGTAGTACCGGAAACGGGGGAAGCTTTCTTT; CDR3aa: CASSVVPETGEAFF; v_gene: TRBV9; abundance: -; j_gene: TRBJ1-1; d_gene: -
CDR3nt: TGTGCCACAGTCGACAGGGCCCATAGCAATCAGCCCCAGCATTTT; CDR3aa: CATVDRAHSNQPQHF; v_gene: TRBV19; abundance: -; j_gene: TRBJ1-5; d_gene: TRBD1
CDR3nt: TGCAGCGTTGAAAGGAAGCAGGGGCTGGGCACTGAAGCTTTCTTT; CDR3aa: CSVERKQGLGTEAFF; v_gene: TRBV29-1; abundance: -; j_gene: TRBJ1-1; d_gene: -
CDR3nt: TGTGCCAGCAGTGATGACAAAAACATTCAGTACTTC; CDR3aa: CASSDDKNIQYF; v_gene: TRBV2; abundance: -; j_gene: TRBJ2-4; d_gene: -
CDR3nt: TGTGCCAGTAGGACCTTGGGGAGCTCCTACAATGAGCAGTTCTTC; CDR3aa: CASRTLGSSYNEQFF; v_gene: TRBV19; abundance: -; j_gene: TRBJ2-1; d_gene: -
CDR3nt: TGTGCCAGCAGTCCCTCCACGGGTTGGGAGCAGTACTTC; CDR3aa: CASSPSTGWEQYF; v_gene: TRBV6-6; abundance: -; j_gene: TRBJ2-7; d_gene: -
CDR3nt: TGTGCCAGCACCGCGTGGGGGGTGAGCTCTGGAAACACCATATATTTT; CDR3aa: CASTAWGVSSGNTIYF; v_gene: TRBV6-6; abundance: -; j_gene: TRBJ1-3; d_gene: -
CDR3nt: TGTGCCAGCAGCGCGGACAGCTACAATGAGCAGTTCTTC; CDR3aa: CASSADSYNEQFF; v_gene: TRBV9; abundance: -; j_gene: TRBJ2-1; d_gene: -
CDR3nt: TGTGCCAGCAGTAGAGAGGGAACTGGGGCCAACGTCCTGACTTTC; CDR3aa: CASSREGTGANVLTF; v_gene: TRBV6-5; abundance: -; j_gene: TRBJ2-6; d_gene: -
CDR3nt: TGTGCTAGTGGTTTGGCAGACACAGGGCCCAATCAGCCCCAGCATTTT; CDR3aa: CASGLADTGPNQPQHF; v_gene: TRBV12-5; abundance: -; j_gene: TRBJ1-5; d_gene: -
CDR3nt: TGTGCCTGGAGCGCCGGGACAAATATTAACTATGGCTACACCTTC; CDR3aa: CAWSAGTNINYGYTF; v_gene: TRBV30; abundance: -; j_gene: TRBJ1-2; d_gene: -
CDR3nt: TGTGCCTGGAGTGTTGGGAGGAACACTGAAGCTTTCTTT; CDR3aa: CAWSVGRNTEAFF; v_gene: TRBV30; abundance: once; j_gene: TRBJ1-1; d_gene: -
CDR3nt: TGCGCCAGCAGCCAAGATAGCGGGGGTACAGATACGCAGTATTTT; CDR3aa: CASSQDSGGTDTQYF; v_gene: TRBV4-1; abundance: -; j_gene: TRBJ2-3; d_gene: TRBD2
CDR3nt: TGTGCCAGCAGTTCCCCGGGACAGGGCTTCTATGGCTACACCTTC; CDR3aa: CASSSPGQGFYGYTF; v_gene: TRBV28; abundance: -; j_gene: TRBJ1-2; d_gene: TRBD1
CDR3nt: TGTGCCAGCAGCCAGATCAGTAAAGGGTTTGACAATCAGCCCCAGCATTTT; CDR3aa: CASSQISKGFDNQPQHF; v_gene: TRBV14; abundance: -; j_gene: TRBJ1-5; d_gene: -
CDR3nt: TGTGCCAGCAGCTTGGTGGGGGGGCTTAGCTCCTACGAGCAGTACTTC; CDR3aa: CASSLVGGLSSYEQYF; v_gene: TRBV5-6; abundance: few; j_gene: TRBJ2-7; d_gene: -
CDR3nt: TGCAGCGTTGAGGACAGCCCCTACGAGCAGTACTTC; CDR3aa: CSVEDSPYEQYF; v_gene: TRBV29-1; abundance: -; j_gene: TRBJ2-7; d_gene: -
CDR3nt: TGTGCTTCTCTCGAGGTGTCGGGAAACACCATATATTTT; CDR3aa: CASLEVSGNTIYF; v_gene: TRBV12-5; abundance: -; j_gene: TRBJ1-3; d_gene: -
CDR3nt: TGTGCCAGCAGCCGTGATTTTTTGGCCCCTGAAGCTTTCTTT; CDR3aa: CASSRDFLAPEAFF; v_gene: TRBV7-2; abundance: -; j_gene: TRBJ1-1; d_gene: -
CDR3nt: TGTGCCAGCAGCCCAGCGACAGGGAGCAATCAGCCCCAGCATTTT; CDR3aa: CASSPATGSNQPQHF; v_gene: TRBV5-5; abundance: -; j_gene: TRBJ1-5; d_gene: TRBD1
CDR3nt: TGTGCCAGCAGCCCCCGGCGCCTAGCGGGGGATTACACCGGGGAGCTGTTTTTT; CDR3aa: CASSPRRLAGDYTGELFF; v_gene: TRBV7-9; abundance: many; j_gene: TRBJ2-2; d_gene: TRBD2
CDR3nt: TGTGCCAGCTCACCCGCGACAGTCACTGAAGCTTTCTTT; CDR3aa: CASSPATVTEAFF; v_gene: TRBV18; abundance: -; j_gene: TRBJ1-1; d_gene: -
CDR3nt: TGCGCCAGCAGCTTGGTGCCGGGACCCTACGAGCAGTACTTC; CDR3aa: CASSLVPGPYEQYF; v_gene: TRBV5-1; abundance: -; j_gene: TRBJ2-7; d_gene: -
CDR3nt: TGTGCCAGCAGCTTTTGGGGAGATCAGCCCCAGCATTTT; CDR3aa: CASSFWGDQPQHF; v_gene: TRBV7-3; abundance: few; j_gene: TRBJ1-5; d_gene: -
CDR3nt: TGTGCCAGCTCCCTCTCCGGGAACACTGAAGCTTTCTTT; CDR3aa: CASSLSGNTEAFF; v_gene: TRBV18; abundance: few; j_gene: TRBJ1-1; d_gene: -
CDR3nt: TGTGCCAGCAGTTACTCGGGGGGATTTAATGAAAAACTGTTTTTT; CDR3aa: CASSYSGGFNEKLFF; v_gene: TRBV6-6; abundance: -; j_gene: TRBJ1-4; d_gene: -
CDR3nt: TGTGCCAGCTCACCTCGAGGGGTCTCCACCGATGAGCAGTTCTTC; CDR3aa: CASSPRGVSTDEQFF; v_gene: TRBV18; abundance: -; j_gene: TRBJ2-1; d_gene: -
CDR3nt: TGTGCCACCAGCAGATTTTCAGGAGAACGACCTCTTTGGGCCAACGTCCTGACTTTC; CDR3aa: CATSRFSGERPLWANVLTF; v_gene: TRBV15; abundance: few; j_gene: TRBJ2-6; d_gene: -
CDR3nt: TGTGCCTGGAGCATCGGGTATAATTCACCCCTCCACTTT; CDR3aa: CAWSIGYNSPLHF; v_gene: TRBV30; abundance: -; j_gene: TRBJ1-6; d_gene: -
CDR3nt: TGTGCCAGCAGTCTAGAGAAGGCGGGCAATGAGCAGTTCTTC; CDR3aa: CASSLEKAGNEQFF; v_gene: TRBV2; abundance: -; j_gene: TRBJ2-1; d_gene: -
CDR3nt: TGCGCCAGCAGCCCGGGACAGGGAGCAAATCAGCCCCAGCATTTT; CDR3aa: CASSPGQGANQPQHF; v_gene: TRBV4-3; abundance: -; j_gene: TRBJ1-5; d_gene: TRBD1
CDR3nt: TGTGCCTGGAGTGTGGGACTAGCGGGACAAGAGACCCAGTACTTC; CDR3aa: CAWSVGLAGQETQYF; v_gene: TRBV30; abundance: once; j_gene: TRBJ2-5; d_gene: TRBD2
CDR3nt: TGTGCCTGGAGTCCCGGGGGAAGGGGTGAGCAGTTCTTC; CDR3aa: CAWSPGGRGEQFF; v_gene: TRBV30; abundance: few; j_gene: TRBJ2-1; d_gene: -
CDR3nt: TGTGCCTGGAGTGGGGCCCCTCGAGGGGACTATGGCTACACCTTC; CDR3aa: CAWSGAPRGDYGYTF; v_gene: TRBV30; abundance: -; j_gene: TRBJ1-2; d_gene: -
CDR3nt: TGTGCCAGCAGCTCCACTCCGGGACACCTGAACACTGAAGCTTTCTTT; CDR3aa: CASSSTPGHLNTEAFF; v_gene: TRBV7-2; abundance: -; j_gene: TRBJ1-1; d_gene: -
CDR3nt: TGTGCCAGCAGTTTTCAACCGGGGCGTACTAACTATGGCTACACCTTC; CDR3aa: CASSFQPGRTNYGYTF; v_gene: TRBV27; abundance: -; j_gene: TRBJ1-2; d_gene: -
CDR3nt: TGTGCCAGCAGCTTACTGGGAGGGCCCAATGAGCAGTTCTTC; CDR3aa: CASSLLGGPNEQFF; v_gene: TRBV11-2; abundance: -; j_gene: TRBJ2-1; d_gene: TRBD2
CDR3nt: TGTGCCAGCTCGGTTGGCAGGGGTAATGAAAAACTGTTTTTT; CDR3aa: CASSVGRGNEKLFF; v_gene: TRBV6-1; abundance: -; j_gene: TRBJ1-4; d_gene: -
CDR3nt: TGTGCCAGCAGCCGACTAGCCTCTGAGCAGTTCTTC; CDR3aa: CASSRLASEQFF; v_gene: TRBV5-6; abundance: few; j_gene: TRBJ2-1; d_gene: TRBD2
CDR3nt: TGTGCCAGTAGTTCCTCCGGGACAGGGCCCTACGAGCAGTACTTC; CDR3aa: CASSSSGTGPYEQYF; v_gene: TRBV19; abundance: -; j_gene: TRBJ2-7; d_gene: TRBD1
CDR3nt: TGTGCCAGCAGCCGACAGTCCTCTTTCACAGATACGCAGTATTTT; CDR3aa: CASSRQSSFTDTQYF; v_gene: TRBV2; abundance: -; j_gene: TRBJ2-3; d_gene: -
CDR3nt: TGTGCCAGCAGCATGGGGGCTAGCGGGAGAGGGGAGCAGTACTTC; CDR3aa: CASSMGASGRGEQYF; v_gene: TRBV7-2; abundance: -; j_gene: TRBJ2-7; d_gene: TRBD2
CDR3nt: TGTGCCAGCAGTTTCCCCCTAGGGAACGAGCAGTACTTC; CDR3aa: CASSFPLGNEQYF; v_gene: TRBV27; abundance: -; j_gene: TRBJ2-7; d_gene: -
CDR3nt: TGCGCCAGCAGCCCGAAACAGGGGGAGGTCGGCTACACCTTC; CDR3aa: CASSPKQGEVGYTF; v_gene: TRBV5-1; abundance: -; j_gene: TRBJ1-2; d_gene: TRBD1
CDR3nt: TGTGCCAGCAGCTTTGTTCTTCAGGGGTCCGGGGAGCTGTTTTTT; CDR3aa: CASSFVLQGSGELFF; v_gene: TRBV5-8; abundance: -; j_gene: TRBJ2-2; d_gene: -
CDR3nt: TGTGCCTGGACGGCCTCCGACGGGGCCTATGGCTACACCTTC; CDR3aa: CAWTASDGAYGYTF; v_gene: TRBV30; abundance: -; j_gene: TRBJ1-2; d_gene: -
CDR3nt: TGTGCCTGGAGTGTACGGAGTACCGGGGAGCTGTTTTTT; CDR3aa: CAWSVRSTGELFF; v_gene: TRBV30; abundance: -; j_gene: TRBJ2-2; d_gene: -
CDR3nt: TGCGCCAGCAGCCGCCAAGGGCCAGGGGAGCTCGAGACCCAGTACTTC; CDR3aa: CASSRQGPGELETQYF; v_gene: TRBV5-1; abundance: -; j_gene: TRBJ2-5; d_gene: -
CDR3nt: TGTGCCAGCAGTTTATTTAAAACCTCTAGCGGGACATCCGAGCAGTACTTC; CDR3aa: CASSLFKTSSGTSEQYF; v_gene: TRBV28; abundance: -; j_gene: TRBJ2-7; d_gene: TRBD2
CDR3nt: TGTGCCAGCAGTCGGACAGGGACGGCCTACGGCTACACCTTC; CDR3aa: CASSRTGTAYGYTF; v_gene: TRBV6-1; abundance: few; j_gene: TRBJ1-2; d_gene: TRBD1
CDR3nt: TGCAGCGTTGAAGGTGTGGGGGGCCCCACAGATACGCAGTATTTT; CDR3aa: CSVEGVGGPTDTQYF; v_gene: TRBV29-1; abundance: -; j_gene: TRBJ2-3; d_gene: -
CDR3nt: TGTGCCTGTTCTAAGACTAGCGGGAGGTTTGATACGCAGTATTTT; CDR3aa: CACSKTSGRFDTQYF; v_gene: TRBV30; abundance: -; j_gene: TRBJ2-3; d_gene: TRBD2
CDR3nt: TGCGCCAGCAGTACCTACGCCGGCTACGAGCAGTACTTC; CDR3aa: CASSTYAGYEQYF; v_gene: TRBV5-1; abundance: -; j_gene: TRBJ2-7; d_gene: -